A few counts support the clone carrying this TCR beta chain. This record belongs to a study of CD8 T cells in ankylosing spondylitis. Making use of molecular barcodes, quantitative 5'-RACE generated TCR beta libraries. TCRdb re-analysed the 5' RACE reads in MiXCR, keeping a single row per CDR3 protein. The data contain some 240,000 distinct CDR3 sequences, around 25% of them singletons. This TCR derives from a male donor with ankylosing spondylitis or in good health (not recorded which). The sample comprised blood, either unsorted or a sorted T cell fraction (not recorded which).

The CDR3: CSAKTGGGQPQHF. The DNA for the CDR3 is TGCAGTGCTAAAACAGGGGGGGGTCAGCCCCAGCATTTT. The chain recombines TRBV20-1 with TRBJ1-5, with 8 nucleotides matching TRBD1. The CDR3 is 13 amino acids. Unmatched junction bases numbered 5, after V lost 4 bases and J lost 6 bases. Germline V gives CDR1 DFQATT, CDR2 SNEGSKA (reference sequence).